This is a list of T cell receptor beta chains from one sample in a study of cytomegalovirus exposure and HLA in healthy donors. The assay was immunoSEQ multiplex PCR, and TCRdb's table has in-frame clones only and misses some. In the table there are approximately 110,000 clones, approximately 70% of which are singletons. The specimen was PBMCs. These receptors all stem from a man aged 25-45 years in good health and CMV-seropositive. The CDR3 runs from the conserved cysteine through the conserved F or W. D genes are given only for firm matches. Clone size is not always given. Where it is, it says once, few, many or a class for expanded clones.

j_call cdr3_length v_call clone_size d_call cdr3_aa cdr3_nt
TRBJ2-3 16 TRBV7-2 - TRBD2 CASSLPGLAETDTQYF TGTGCCAGCAGCTTACCGGGACTAGCGGAAACAGATACGCAGTATTTT
TRBJ1-3 17 TRBV7-8 - - CASSPRGGTNSGNTIYF TGTGCCAGCAGCCCACGAGGGGGAACAAACTCTGGAAACACCATATATTTT
TRBJ1-1 15 TRBV27 few - CASSFQRGGGTEAFF TGTGCCAGCAGTTTTCAACGCGGGGGAGGCACTGAAGCTTTCTTT
TRBJ2-1 15 TRBV5-1 once - CASSSSGSSYNEQFF TGCGCCAGCAGCTCCTCGGGGTCCTCCTACAATGAGCAGTTCTTC
TRBJ1-2 15 TRBV7-3 - - CASSPGGAGYYGYTF TGTGCCAGCAGTCCGGGGGGCGCGGGATACTATGGCTACACCTTC
TRBJ1-2 17 TRBV25-1 - - CASSELVQGPANYGYTF TGTGCCAGCAGTGAATTGGTTCAGGGGCCAGCTAACTATGGCTACACCTTC
TRBJ1-4 14 TRBV29-1 - - CSVSSTGSGEKLFF TGCAGCGTCTCCTCCACAGGGAGTGGGGAAAAACTGTTTTTT
TRBJ2-1 15 TRBV27 once TRBD1 CASRAGQGVYNEQFF TGTGCCAGCAGGGCGGGTCAGGGGGTATACAATGAGCAGTTCTTC
TRBJ2-3 17 TRBV4-3 few TRBD2 CASSPNPASGSGDTQYF TGCGCCAGCAGCCCTAACCCGGCTAGCGGGAGTGGAGATACGCAGTATTTT
TRBJ2-3 13 TRBV19 - TRBD1 CASSTGLTDTQYF TGTGCCAGCTCGACAGGGCTCACAGATACGCAGTATTTT
TRBJ1-1 15 TRBV18 - TRBD1 CASSLNRGRVTEAFF TGTGCCAGCTCACTAAACAGGGGGCGGGTAACTGAAGCTTTCTTT
TRBJ2-3 12 TRBV7-6 - - CASSFSRDTQYF TGTGCCAGCAGCTTTAGCAGAGATACGCAGTATTTT
TRBJ1-1 17 TRBV10-1 - - CASSEGAEFPENTEAFF TGCGCCAGCAGTGAGGGAGCAGAGTTTCCCGAGAACACTGAAGCTTTCTTT
TRBJ2-5 16 TRBV10-3 - TRBD1 CAIRTWGTGGRETQYF TGTGCCATCAGAACTTGGGGGACAGGGGGGCGAGAGACCCAGTACTTC
TRBJ2-1 14 TRBV28 - TRBD2 CASSLASGIDEQFF TGTGCCAGCAGTTTAGCTAGCGGGATAGATGAGCAGTTCTTC
TRBJ2-3 15 TRBV28 - TRBD1 CASRTLGQHTDTQYF TGTGCCAGCAGGACCCTGGGACAGCACACAGATACGCAGTATTTT
TRBJ1-3 11 TRBV29-1 - - CSGRGEGTIYF TGCAGTGGGAGGGGGGAAGGGACCATATATTTT
TRBJ2-6 16 TRBV12-5 few - CASGLVRSSGANVLTF TGTGCTAGTGGTTTGGTACGGAGTTCTGGGGCCAACGTCCTGACTTTC
TRBJ2-5 15 TRBV5-6 - TRBD1 CASSAGTGGGETQYF TGTGCCAGCAGCGCCGGGACAGGGGGCGGGGAGACCCAGTACTTC
TRBJ1-1 13 TRBV19 once - CASSIEGNTEAFF TGTGCCAGTAGTATTGAGGGGAACACTGAAGCTTTCTTT
TRBJ2-7 14 TRBV5-1 - TRBD1 CASSPRQGSYEQYF TGCGCCAGCAGCCCGAGACAGGGGTCCTACGAGCAGTACTTC
TRBJ2-2 16 TRBV11-3 - TRBD2 CASSLEGLAYTGELFF TGTGCCAGCAGCCTAGAGGGACTAGCGTACACCGGGGAGCTGTTTTTT
TRBJ1-1 15 TRBV5-1 - TRBD1 CASSLAGTGRAEAFF TGCGCCAGCAGCTTGGCCGGGACAGGGAGGGCTGAAGCTTTCTTT
TRBJ2-2 13 TRBV7-3 - - CASSRDRRGELFF TGTGCCAGCAGCCGTGACAGGCGGGGGGAGCTGTTTTTT
TRBJ2-3 14 TRBV28 - - CASSLGTFTDTQYF TGTGCCAGCAGTTTGGGGACTTTCACAGATACGCAGTATTTT
TRBJ1-3 14 TRBV28 few TRBD1 CASILTGAGNTIYF TGTGCCAGCATTCTCACAGGGGCTGGAAACACCATATATTTT
TRBJ2-5 17 TRBV7-2 - - CASSLARQQLEGETQYF TGTGCCAGCAGCTTAGCGCGTCAGCAGCTAGAAGGAGAGACCCAGTACTTC
TRBJ1-6 14 TRBV30 - TRBD1 CAWRGGQVYSPLHF TGTGCCTGGAGGGGGGGACAGGTCTATTCACCCCTCCACTTT
TRBJ2-2 13 TRBV30 - - CAWSSGNPGELFF TGTGCCTGGAGCTCAGGGAATCCCGGGGAGCTGTTTTTT
TRBJ1-5 14 TRBV29-1 - - CSARLQGRNQPQHF TGCAGTGCTCGACTACAGGGACGAAATCAGCCCCAGCATTTT
TRBJ2-3 14 TRBV29-1 few - CSVHVRRESDTQYF TGCAGCGTCCACGTCCGCAGGGAATCAGATACGCAGTATTTT
TRBJ2-3 16 TRBV28 - TRBD2 CASSDVLAGGTDTQYF TGTGCCAGCAGTGACGTCCTAGCGGGAGGAACAGATACGCAGTATTTT
TRBJ2-2 14 TRBV19 few - CASGEVSNTGELFF TGTGCCAGCGGGGAAGTATCGAACACCGGGGAGCTGTTTTTT
TRBJ1-5 17 TRBV4-3 - - CASSQDRKWASNQPQHF TGCGCCAGCAGCCAAGATCGTAAGTGGGCCAGCAATCAGCCCCAGCATTTT
TRBJ2-1 14 TRBV5-4 - TRBD2 CASSPPGGGNEQFF TGTGCCAGCAGCCCCCCCGGGGGGGGGAATGAGCAGTTCTTC
TRBJ1-1 15 TRBV14 - - CASSQDPGGNTEAFF TGTGCCAGCAGCCAAGACCCCGGAGGTAACACTGAAGCTTTCTTT
TRBJ2-5 17 TRBV5-4 - TRBD2 CASSLPGLAGVLETQYF TGTGCCAGCAGCTTGCCGGGACTAGCGGGAGTATTGGAGACCCAGTACTTC
TRBJ2-7 15 TRBV5-4 once TRBD1 CASSFGGQGAYEQYF TGTGCCAGCAGCTTTGGGGGACAGGGGGCCTACGAGCAGTACTTC
TRBJ1-1 16 TRBV6-6 - TRBD1 CASSYPRTGMNTEAFF TGTGCCAGCAGTTACCCTAGGACAGGGATGAACACTGAAGCTTTCTTT
TRBJ2-3 15 TRBV7-2 - TRBD2 CASSLDGLGQDTQYF TGTGCCAGCAGCTTAGATGGACTAGGGCAAGATACGCAGTATTTT
TRBJ2-6 17 TRBV9 few TRBD1 CASETGPFYSGANVLTF TGTGCTAGCGAGACAGGGCCGTTTTACTCTGGGGCCAACGTCCTGACTTTC
TRBJ2-1 14 TRBV19 - - CASSIPGVWNEQFF TGTGCCAGTAGTATCCCAGGGGTGTGGAATGAGCAGTTCTTC
TRBJ1-5 15 TRBV13 - TRBD1 CASSSRDSSNQPQHF TGTGCCAGCAGCTCCCGGGACAGCAGCAATCAGCCCCAGCATTTT
TRBJ1-4 15 TRBV28 - TRBD1 CASSNDREIDEKLFF TGTGCCAGCAGCAATGACAGGGAGATAGACGAAAAACTGTTTTTT
TRBJ1-2 16 TRBV4-3 - - CASSRVLEDSGYGYTF TGCGCCAGCAGCCGAGTACTAGAGGACAGCGGCTATGGCTACACCTTC
TRBJ2-7 12 TRBV10-3 once - CAISDPAYEQYF TGTGCCATCAGTGACCCCGCCTACGAGCAGTACTTC
TRBJ2-3 15 TRBV7-3 - TRBD2 CASSLAGGIADTQYF TGTGCCAGCAGCTTGGCGGGAGGGATCGCAGATACGCAGTATTTT
TRBJ2-7 15 TRBV6-1 - TRBD1 CASSDMTGGAYEQYF TGTGCCAGCAGTGATATGACAGGGGGCGCCTACGAGCAGTACTTC
TRBJ1-1 13 TRBV7-2 once - CASSHTGNTEAFF TGTGCCAGCAGCCATACTGGGAACACTGAAGCTTTCTTT
TRBJ1-4 14 TRBV6-5 - - CASSPRQANEKLFF TGTGCCAGCAGTCCCAGACAGGCTAATGAAAAACTGTTTTTT
TRBJ1-2 14 TRBV18 - TRBD1 CASSPPDRGGGYTF TGTGCCAGCTCACCCCCTGACAGGGGAGGTGGCTACACCTTC
TRBJ1-6 16 TRBV27 - TRBD1 CASRNAGTGGAFCLHF TGTGCCAGCAGAAACGCCGGGACAGGGGGCGCGTTTTGCCTCCACTTT
TRBJ1-1 14 TRBV11-3 - - CASSLLSWNTEAFF TGTGCCAGCAGCTTATTGTCCTGGAACACTGAAGCTTTCTTT
TRBJ1-6 11 TRBV30 - - CAWSGVSALHF TGTGCCTGGAGTGGCGTGTCGGCCCTCCACTTT
TRBJ2-3 14 TRBV27 few - CASSLVEGTDTQYF TGTGCCAGCAGTTTAGTTGAGGGCACAGATACGCAGTATTTT
TRBJ2-7 15 TRBV6-1 - TRBD1 CASSRFGTASYEQYF TGTGCCAGCAGTCGATTCGGGACAGCTTCCTACGAGCAGTACTTC
TRBJ1-3 15 TRBV7-9 - TRBD1 CASSFRQGAGNTIYF TGTGCCAGCAGCTTCCGACAGGGGGCCGGAAACACCATATATTTT
TRBJ1-5 13 TRBV6-5 - - CASRQGSNQPQHF TGTGCCAGCAGACAGGGTAGCAATCAGCCCCAGCATTTT
TRBJ1-3 14 TRBV18 once - CASSLEIQGNTIYF TGTGCCAGCTCACTAGAAATACAGGGAAACACCATATATTTT